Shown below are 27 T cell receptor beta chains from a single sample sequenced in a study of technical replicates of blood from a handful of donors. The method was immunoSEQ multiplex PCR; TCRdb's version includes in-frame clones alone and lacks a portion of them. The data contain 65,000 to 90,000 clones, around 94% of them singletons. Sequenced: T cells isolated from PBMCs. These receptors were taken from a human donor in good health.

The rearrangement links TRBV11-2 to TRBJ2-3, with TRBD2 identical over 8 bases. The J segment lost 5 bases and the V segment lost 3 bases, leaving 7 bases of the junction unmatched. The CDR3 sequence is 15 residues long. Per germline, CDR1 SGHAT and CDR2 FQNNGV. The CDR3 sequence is CASSFSGKGGDTQYF. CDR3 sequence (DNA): TGTGCCAGCAGCTTTAGCGGGAAGGGGGGAGATACGCAGTATTTT. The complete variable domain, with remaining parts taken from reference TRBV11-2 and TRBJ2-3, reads EAGVAQSPRYKIIEKRQSVAFWCNPISGHATLYWYQQILGQGPKLLIQFQNNGVVDDSQLPKDRFSAERLKGVDSTLKIQPAKLEDSAVYLCASSFSGKGGDTQYFGPGTRLTVL.

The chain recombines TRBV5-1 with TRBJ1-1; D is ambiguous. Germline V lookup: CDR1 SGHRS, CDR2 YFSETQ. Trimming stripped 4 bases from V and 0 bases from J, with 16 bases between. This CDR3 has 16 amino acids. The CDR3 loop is CASSVTVQSMNTEAFF. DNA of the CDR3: TGCGCCAGCAGCGTGACCGTACAGTCTATGAACACTGAAGCTTTCTTT.

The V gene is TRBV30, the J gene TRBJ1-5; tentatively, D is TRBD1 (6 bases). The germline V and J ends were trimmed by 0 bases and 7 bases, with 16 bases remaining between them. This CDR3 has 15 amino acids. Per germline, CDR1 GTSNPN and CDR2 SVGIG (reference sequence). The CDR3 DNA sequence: TGTGCCTGGAGTGTGCTGTCCAGGGGCTTACAGCCCCAGCATTTT. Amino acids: CAWSVLSRGLQPQHF.

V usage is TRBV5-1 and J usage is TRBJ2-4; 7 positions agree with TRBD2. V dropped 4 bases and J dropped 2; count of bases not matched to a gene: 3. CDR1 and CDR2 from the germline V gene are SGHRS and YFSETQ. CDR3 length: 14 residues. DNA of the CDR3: TGCGCCAGCAGCCCGGGGGGAACCAAAAACATTCAGTACTTC. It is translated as CASSPGGTKNIQYF. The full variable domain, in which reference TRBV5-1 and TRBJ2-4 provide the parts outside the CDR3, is KAGVTQTPRYLIKTRGQQVTLSCSPISGHRSVSWYQQTPGQGLQFLFEYFSETQRNKGNFPGRFSGRQFSNSRSEMNVSTLELGDSALYLCASSPGGTKNIQYFGAGTRLSVL.

The CDR3: CASRQRGGPYEQYF. Here the CDR3 DNA reads TGTGCCAGCAGACAAAGGGGTGGGCCGTACGAGCAGTACTTC. V is TRBV27 and J is TRBJ2-7, with D possibly TRBD1 on 5 matching bases. The CDR3 sequence is 14 residues long. V lost 6 bases to trimming and J lost 4 bases, with 16 bases between them. Germline V gene data show CDR1 as MNHEY and CDR2 as SMNVEV (reference sequence).

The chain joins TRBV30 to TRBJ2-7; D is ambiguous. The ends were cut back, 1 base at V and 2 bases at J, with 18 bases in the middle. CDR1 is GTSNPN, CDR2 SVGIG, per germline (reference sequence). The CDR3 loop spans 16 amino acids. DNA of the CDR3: TGTGCCTGGAGTGATGACTCTCGAAATCTTGCCTACGAGCAGTACTTC. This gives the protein CAWSDDSRNLAYEQYF. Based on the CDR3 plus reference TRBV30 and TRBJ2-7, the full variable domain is SQTIHQWPATLVQPVGSPLSLECTVEGTSNPNLYWYRQAAGRGLQLLFYSVGIGQISSEVPQNLSASRPQDRQFILSSKKLLLSDSGFYLCAWSDDSRNLAYEQYFGPGTRLTVT.

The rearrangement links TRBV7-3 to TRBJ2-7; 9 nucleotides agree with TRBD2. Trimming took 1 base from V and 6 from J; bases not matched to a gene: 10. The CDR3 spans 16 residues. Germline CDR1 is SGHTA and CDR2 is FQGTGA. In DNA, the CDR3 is TGTGCCAGCAGCTTAATTGTCCGGCGGGAGGGGGTCGAGCAGTACTTC. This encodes CASSLIVRREGVEQYF.

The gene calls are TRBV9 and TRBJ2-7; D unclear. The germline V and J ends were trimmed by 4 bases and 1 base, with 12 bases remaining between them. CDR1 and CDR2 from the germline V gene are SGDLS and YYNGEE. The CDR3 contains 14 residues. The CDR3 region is CASSSGSLSYEQYF. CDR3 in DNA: TGTGCCAGCAGCTCCGGGTCCCTATCCTACGAGCAGTACTTC.

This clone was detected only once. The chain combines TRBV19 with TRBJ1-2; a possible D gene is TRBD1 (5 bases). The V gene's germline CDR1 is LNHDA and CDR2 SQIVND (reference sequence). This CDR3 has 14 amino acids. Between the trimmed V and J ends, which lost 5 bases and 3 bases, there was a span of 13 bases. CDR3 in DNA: TGTGCCAGTAGTCCCTGGGACTTTTACTATGGCTACACCTTC. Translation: CASSPWDFYYGYTF.

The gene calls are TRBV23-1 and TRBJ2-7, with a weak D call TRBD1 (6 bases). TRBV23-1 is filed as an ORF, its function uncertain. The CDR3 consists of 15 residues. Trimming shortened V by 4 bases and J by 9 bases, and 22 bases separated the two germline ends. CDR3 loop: CASSPSGTPPPAQYF. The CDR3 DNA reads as TGCGCCAGCAGTCCGTCCGGGACACCCCCTCCCGCGCAGTACTTC.

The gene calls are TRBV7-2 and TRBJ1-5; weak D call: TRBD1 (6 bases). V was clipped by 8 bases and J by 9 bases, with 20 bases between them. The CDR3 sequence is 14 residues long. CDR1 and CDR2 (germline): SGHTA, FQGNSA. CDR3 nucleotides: TGTGCCAGCGGACCTACAGGGACTAGGATGCCCCAGCATTTT. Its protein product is CASGPTGTRMPQHF.

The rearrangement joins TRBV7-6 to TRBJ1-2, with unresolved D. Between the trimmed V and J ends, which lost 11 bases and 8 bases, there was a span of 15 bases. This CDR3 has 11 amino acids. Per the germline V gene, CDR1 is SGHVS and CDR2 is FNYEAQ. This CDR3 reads CAPHLSRGYTF. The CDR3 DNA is TGTGCCCCCCACCTTAGTCGGGGCTACACCTTC. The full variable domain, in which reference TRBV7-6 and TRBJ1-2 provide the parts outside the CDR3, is GAGVSQSPRYKVTKRGQDVALRCDPISGHVSLYWYRQALGQGPEFLTYFNYEAQQDKSGLPNDRFSAERPEGSISTLTIQRTEQRDSAMYRCAPHLSRGYTFGSGTRLTVV.

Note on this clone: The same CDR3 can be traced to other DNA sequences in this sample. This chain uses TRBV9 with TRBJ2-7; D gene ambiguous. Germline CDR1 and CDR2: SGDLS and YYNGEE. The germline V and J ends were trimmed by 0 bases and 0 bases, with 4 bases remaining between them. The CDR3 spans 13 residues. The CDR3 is CASSVGGSYEQYF. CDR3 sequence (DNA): TGTGCCAGCAGCGTAGGCGGCTCCTACGAGCAGTACTTC.

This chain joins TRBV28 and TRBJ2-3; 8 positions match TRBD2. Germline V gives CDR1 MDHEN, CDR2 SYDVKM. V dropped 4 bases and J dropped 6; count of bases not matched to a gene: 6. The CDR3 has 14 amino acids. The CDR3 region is CASSYGLAPDTQYF. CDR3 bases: TGTGCCAGCAGTTACGGACTAGCCCCGGATACGCAGTATTTT. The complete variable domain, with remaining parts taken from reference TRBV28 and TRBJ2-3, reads DVKVTQSSRYLVKRTGEKVFLECVQDMDHENMFWYRQDPGLGLRLIYFSYDVKMKEKGDIPEGYSVSREKKERFSLILESASTNQTSMYLCASSYGLAPDTQYFGPGTRLTVL.

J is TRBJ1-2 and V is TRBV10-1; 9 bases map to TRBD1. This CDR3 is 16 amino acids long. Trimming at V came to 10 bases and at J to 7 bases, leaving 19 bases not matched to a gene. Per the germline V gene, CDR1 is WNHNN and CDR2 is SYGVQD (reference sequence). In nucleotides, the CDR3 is TGCGCCAACGAAGGGACAGGGTATTGGGGGATATGTGGCTACACCTTC. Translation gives CANEGTGYWGICGYTF.

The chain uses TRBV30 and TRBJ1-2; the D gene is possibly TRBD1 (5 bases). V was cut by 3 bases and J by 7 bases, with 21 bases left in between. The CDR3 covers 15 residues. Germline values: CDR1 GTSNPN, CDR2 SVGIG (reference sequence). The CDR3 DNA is TGTGCCTGGAGGCCAGGCCGGTCACAGGCGGCTGGCTACACCTTC. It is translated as CAWRPGRSQAAGYTF.

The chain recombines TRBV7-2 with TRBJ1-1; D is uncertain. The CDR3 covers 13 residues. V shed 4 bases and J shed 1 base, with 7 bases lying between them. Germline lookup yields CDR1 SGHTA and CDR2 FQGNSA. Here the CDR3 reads CASSYVGNTEAFF. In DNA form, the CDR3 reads TGTGCCAGCAGCTACGTCGGGAACACTGAAGCTTTCTTT.

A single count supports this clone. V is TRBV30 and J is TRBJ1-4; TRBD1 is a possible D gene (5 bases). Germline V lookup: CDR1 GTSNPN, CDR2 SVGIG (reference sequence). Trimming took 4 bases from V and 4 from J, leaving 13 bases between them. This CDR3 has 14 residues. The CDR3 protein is CAWNSGRINEKLFF. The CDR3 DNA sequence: TGTGCCTGGAATTCAGGGCGTATTAATGAAAAACTGTTTTTT. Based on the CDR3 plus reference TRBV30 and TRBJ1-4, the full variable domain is SQTIHQWPATLVQPVGSPLSLECTVEGTSNPNLYWYRQAAGRGLQLLFYSVGIGQISSEVPQNLSASRPQDRQFILSSKKLLLSDSGFYLCAWNSGRINEKLFFGSGTQLSVL.

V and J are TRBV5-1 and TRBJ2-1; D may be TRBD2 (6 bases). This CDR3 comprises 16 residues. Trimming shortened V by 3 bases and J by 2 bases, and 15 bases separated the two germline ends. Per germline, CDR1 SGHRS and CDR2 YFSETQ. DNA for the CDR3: TGCGCCAGCAGCTCACCCCGGAGGGGCACCTACAATGAGCAGTTCTTC. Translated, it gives CASSSPRRGTYNEQFF.

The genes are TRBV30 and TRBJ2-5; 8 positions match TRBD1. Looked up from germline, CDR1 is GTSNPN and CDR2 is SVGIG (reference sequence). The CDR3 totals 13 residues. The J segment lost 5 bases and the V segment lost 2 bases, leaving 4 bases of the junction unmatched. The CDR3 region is CAWSSGQGETQYF. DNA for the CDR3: TGTGCCTGGAGTAGTGGACAGGGCGAGACCCAGTACTTC.

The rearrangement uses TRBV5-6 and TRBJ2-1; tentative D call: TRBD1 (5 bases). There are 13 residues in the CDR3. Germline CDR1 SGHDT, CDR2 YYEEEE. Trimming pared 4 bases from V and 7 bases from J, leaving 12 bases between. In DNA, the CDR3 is TGTGCCAGCAGCGTCCTACAGGCAAATGAGCAGTTCTTC. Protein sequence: CASSVLQANEQFF.

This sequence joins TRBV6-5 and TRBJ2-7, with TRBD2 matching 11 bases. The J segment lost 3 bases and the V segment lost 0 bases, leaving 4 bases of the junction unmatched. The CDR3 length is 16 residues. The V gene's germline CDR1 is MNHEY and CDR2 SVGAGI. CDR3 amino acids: CASSYSTSGIFYEQYF. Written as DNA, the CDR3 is TGTGCCAGCAGTTACTCGACTAGCGGGATTTTCTACGAGCAGTACTTC.

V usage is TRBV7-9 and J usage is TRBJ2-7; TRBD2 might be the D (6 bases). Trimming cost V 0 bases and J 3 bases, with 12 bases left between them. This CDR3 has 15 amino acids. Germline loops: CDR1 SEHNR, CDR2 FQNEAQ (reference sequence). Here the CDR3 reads CASSLATGEGYEQYF. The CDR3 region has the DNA TGTGCCAGCAGCTTAGCGACGGGAGAGGGCTACGAGCAGTACTTC.

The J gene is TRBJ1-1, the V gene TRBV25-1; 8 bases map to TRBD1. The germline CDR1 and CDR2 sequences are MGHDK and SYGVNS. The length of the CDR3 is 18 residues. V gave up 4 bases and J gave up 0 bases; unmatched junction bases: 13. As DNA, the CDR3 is TGTGCCAGCAGTGCGGACAGGGCGCAGCCAAAGATGAACACTGAAGCTTTCTTT. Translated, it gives CASSADRAQPKMNTEAFF.

The CDR3 is CASSFLAGGRTDTQYF. The CDR3 DNA reads TGTGCCAGCAGCTTTCTAGCGGGAGGGAGAACAGATACGCAGTATTTT. V and J are TRBV5-4 and TRBJ2-3; 12 bases align to TRBD2. With 2 bases clipped from V and 3 bases from J, the junction kept 4 bases outside the gene matches. The CDR3 sequence is 16 residues long. Germline CDR1 and CDR2: SGHNT and YYREEE (reference sequence).

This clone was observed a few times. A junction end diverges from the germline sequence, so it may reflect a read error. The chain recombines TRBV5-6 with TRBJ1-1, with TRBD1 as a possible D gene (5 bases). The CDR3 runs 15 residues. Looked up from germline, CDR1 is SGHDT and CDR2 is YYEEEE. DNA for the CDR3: TGTGCCAGCAGTTTGGAGGCAGGGCTTGGAAACGGAGCTTTCTTT. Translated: CASSLEAGLGNGAFF.

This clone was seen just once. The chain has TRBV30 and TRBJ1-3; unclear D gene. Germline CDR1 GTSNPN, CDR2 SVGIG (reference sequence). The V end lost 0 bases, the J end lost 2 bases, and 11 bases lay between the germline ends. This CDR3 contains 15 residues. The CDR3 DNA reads TGTGCCTGGAGTGTTCTTGGGAGGGCTGGAAACACCATATATTTT. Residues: CAWSVLGRAGNTIYF.